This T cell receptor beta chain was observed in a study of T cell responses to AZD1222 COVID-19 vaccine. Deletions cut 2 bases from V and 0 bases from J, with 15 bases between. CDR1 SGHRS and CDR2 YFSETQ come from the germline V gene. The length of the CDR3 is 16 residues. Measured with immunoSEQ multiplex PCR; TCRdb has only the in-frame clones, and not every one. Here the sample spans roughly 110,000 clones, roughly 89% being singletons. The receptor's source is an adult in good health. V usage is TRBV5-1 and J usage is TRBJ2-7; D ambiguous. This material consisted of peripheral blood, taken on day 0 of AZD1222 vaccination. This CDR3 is CASSLSGPQSSYEQYF. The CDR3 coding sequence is TGCGCCAGCAGCTTAAGTGGGCCGCAGAGCTCCTACGAGCAGTACTTC.